Listed below are T cell receptor beta chains from one sample, sequenced in a study of cytomegalovirus exposure and HLA in healthy donors. Some clones are missing from TCRdb's copy, which holds only in-frame ones; the method was immunoSEQ multiplex PCR. The table lists approximately 38,000 clones, around 84% of them singletons. The sequenced sample was PBMCs. Receptor source: a woman in her late teens or twenties in good health and CMV-seronegative. The CDR3 runs from the conserved cysteine through the conserved F or W. Fields, in order: D gene, V gene, clone size, J gene, CDR3 DNA, CDR3 protein. A D gene is named only where the DNA matches it firmly. Some rows have no size entry. The others give once, few or many, or a class for an expanded clone.

>TRBD1|TRBV7-9|-|TRBJ2-7
TGTGCCAGCAGCTTGACAGGGAATAACGAGCAGTACTTC
CASSLTGNNEQYF
>TRBD2|TRBV5-4|-|TRBJ2-3
TGTGCCAGCAGGGATGGTAGCGGGGGCGGCACAGATACGCAGTATTTT
CASRDGSGGGTDTQYF
>-|TRBV5-1|-|TRBJ1-1
TGCGCCAGCAGCCAATTCGGGGGATTGAACACTGAAGCTTTCTTT
CASSQFGGLNTEAFF
>-|TRBV11-2|-|TRBJ2-7
TGTGCCAGCAGCTTAGTCGGTGCAAACTACGAGCAGTACTTC
CASSLVGANYEQYF
>-|TRBV4-1|few|TRBJ1-4
TGCGCCAGCAGCGTCCAGGGCTGGGAAAAACTGTTTTTT
CASSVQGWEKLFF
>-|TRBV6-5|-|TRBJ2-3
TGTGCCAGTAATGGGGACAACACAGATACGCAGTATTTT
CASNGDNTDTQYF
>-|TRBV7-9|-|TRBJ2-1
TGTGCCAGCAGCTTTACTACCCCCGAGCAGTTCTTC
CASSFTTPEQFF
>-|TRBV2|-|TRBJ1-5
TGTGCCAGCAGTGCTTCAGGGGCCCTTAATCAGCCCCAGCATTTT
CASSASGALNQPQHF
>-|TRBV5-6|-|TRBJ2-7
TGTGCCAGCAGCTTGGAACAGGGCTACGAGCAGTACTTC
CASSLEQGYEQYF
>TRBD1|TRBV6-5|-|TRBJ1-3
TGTGCCAGCAGCGAACAGGGGTTTTCTGGAAACACCATATATTTT
CASSEQGFSGNTIYF
>-|TRBV19|few|TRBJ1-5
TGTGCCAGTAGTCTAAGGACAGCTAGCAATCAGCCCCAGAATTTT
CASSLRTASNQPQNF
>-|TRBV21-1|-|TRBJ2-7
TGTGCCAGCAGCAGGACCCAGAGGGCCTACGAGCAGTACTTC
CASSRTQRAYEQYF
>TRBD2|TRBV4-1|-|TRBJ2-3
TGCGCCAGCAGCCCGAGACTAGCGGGGGTAACGCGCACAGATACGCAGTATTTT
CASSPRLAGVTRTDTQYF
>-|TRBV10-3|-|TRBJ2-6
TGTGCCATCAGGAGCACAGGCCCCTCTGGGGCCAACGTCCTGACTTTC
CAIRSTGPSGANVLTF
>-|TRBV7-9|-|TRBJ1-5
TGTGCCAGCAGCCGCACGGGCAATCAGCCCCAGCATTTT
CASSRTGNQPQHF
>-|TRBV5-1|-|TRBJ2-7
TGCGCCAGCAGCTTGGTAGGCGCAGGCTACGAGCAGTACTTC
CASSLVGAGYEQYF
>TRBD1|TRBV7-9|-|TRBJ1-1
TGTGCCAGCAGCTCAGACAGGGTATTGAACACTGAAGCTTTCTTT
CASSSDRVLNTEAFF
>-|TRBV28|-|TRBJ2-7
TGTGCCACCACTAATAGGATCTACTACGAGCAGTACTTC
CATTNRIYYEQYF
>TRBD2|TRBV5-4|-|TRBJ2-1
TGTGCCAGCAGCTCTCCGGGAGGTCATGAGCAGTTCTTC
CASSSPGGHEQFF
>TRBD1|TRBV9|-|TRBJ1-3
TGTGCCAGCAGCAGAGAGGGGACAGCAGGAAACACCATATATTTT
CASSREGTAGNTIYF
>-|TRBV5-4|-|TRBJ2-3
TGTGCCAGCAGCTTGTCTTTTCCGGGGAGTACAGATACGCAGTATTTT
CASSLSFPGSTDTQYF
>TRBD2|TRBV5-4|-|TRBJ2-1
TGTGCCAGCAGACCGGGACTAGCGGGAGAGGGATACAATGAGCAGTTCTTC
CASRPGLAGEGYNEQFF
>-|TRBV4-1|-|TRBJ2-3
TGCGCCAGCAGCCAAGTCGCAGATACGCAGTATTTT
CASSQVADTQYF